This TCR beta chain was sequenced in a study of T cells expressing NK-cell markers. General study results and limits: Whether expanded NKG2C+ T cell clones were HCMV-specific remained unclear. Dominance of the CD3+CD56-NKG2C+ fraction by these clonotypes also held in a handful of donors. The study found dominant NKG2C+ clonotypes at about 1.0-8% of CD8+ T cells in over five donors.

The length of the CDR3 is 13 residues. From germline, CDR1 is DFQATT and CDR2 SNEGSKA (reference sequence). About this clonotype: Its antigen is still unknown.

TCRdb reprocessed the 5' RACE reads, keeping one entry per CDR3 protein, no DNA. The table lists roughly 380,000 distinct CDR3 sequences. Sequences were obtained from blood T cells: a sorted CD56 or NKG2C T cell subset, CD4+ or CD8+ T cells, or bulk PBMC T cells (not recorded which). This TCR was recovered from a man aged 18-75 years in good health. The gene calls are TRBV20-1 and TRBJ2-7. CDR3 loop: CSARRQRNYEQYF.